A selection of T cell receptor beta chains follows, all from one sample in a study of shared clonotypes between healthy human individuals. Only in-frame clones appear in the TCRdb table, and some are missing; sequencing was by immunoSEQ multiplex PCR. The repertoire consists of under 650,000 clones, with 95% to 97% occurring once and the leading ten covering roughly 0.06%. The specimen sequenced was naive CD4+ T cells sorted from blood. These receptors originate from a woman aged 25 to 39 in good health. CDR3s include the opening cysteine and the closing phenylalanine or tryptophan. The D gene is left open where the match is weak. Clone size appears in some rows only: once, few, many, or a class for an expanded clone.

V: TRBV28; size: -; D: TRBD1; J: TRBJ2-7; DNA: TGTGCCAGCAGTTTCGACCCAGGGGGCTCCTACGAGCAGTACTTC; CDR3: CASSFDPGGSYEQYF
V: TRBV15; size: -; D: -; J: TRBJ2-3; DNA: TGTGCCACCAGCAGAGATCGGGGGACGGGAGACACAGATACGCAGTATTTT; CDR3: CATSRDRGTGDTDTQYF
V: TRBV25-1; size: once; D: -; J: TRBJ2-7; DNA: TGTGCCAGCAGGGACACCCGAGCTGGCTACGAGCAGTACTTC; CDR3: CASRDTRAGYEQYF
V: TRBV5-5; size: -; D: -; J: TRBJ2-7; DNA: TGTGCCAGCAGCCAAACCGGGACACCTGGAGTATCCTACGAGCAGTACTTC; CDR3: CASSQTGTPGVSYEQYF
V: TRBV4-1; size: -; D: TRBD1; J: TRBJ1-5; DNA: TGCGCCAGCAGCCAACCCCCTGACAGGGTCCATAGCAATCAGCCCCAGCATTTT; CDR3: CASSQPPDRVHSNQPQHF
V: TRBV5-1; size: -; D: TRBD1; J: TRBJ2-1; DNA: TGCGCCAGCAGTTACGGACAGGGTAGCTCCTACAATGAGCAGTTCTTC; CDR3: CASSYGQGSSYNEQFF
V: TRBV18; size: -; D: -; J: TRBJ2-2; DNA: TGTGCCAGCTCAGTTGACACCGGGGAGCTGTTTTTT; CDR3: CASSVDTGELFF
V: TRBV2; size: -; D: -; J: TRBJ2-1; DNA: TGTGCCAGCAGTTTGAGGGGAGAGCAGTTCTTC; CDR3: CASSLRGEQFF
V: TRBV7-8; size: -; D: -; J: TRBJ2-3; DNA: TGTGCCAGCAGTGTAGCGGGCACAGATACGCAGTATTTT; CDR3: CASSVAGTDTQYF
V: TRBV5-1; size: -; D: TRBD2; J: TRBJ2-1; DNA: TGCGCCAGCAGCACGGGAGGCGTATACAATGAGCAGTTCTTC; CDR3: CASSTGGVYNEQFF
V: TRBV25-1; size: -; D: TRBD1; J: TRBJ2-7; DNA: TGTGCCAGCAGTCCACGCCGTGGGACAGGGTCCCACGAGCAGTACTTC; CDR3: CASSPRRGTGSHEQYF
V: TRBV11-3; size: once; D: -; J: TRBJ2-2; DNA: TGTGCCAGCAGCGGGAGCGGGAACACCGGGGAGCTGTTTTTT; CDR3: CASSGSGNTGELFF
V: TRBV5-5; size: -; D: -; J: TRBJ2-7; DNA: TGTGCCAGCAGCTTGGAGTTTAGCTCCTACGAGCAGTACTTC; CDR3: CASSLEFSSYEQYF
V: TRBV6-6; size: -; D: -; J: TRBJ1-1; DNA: TGTGCCAGCAACGGGGTGGTGGGGAGGGCTTTCTTT; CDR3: CASNGVVGRAFF
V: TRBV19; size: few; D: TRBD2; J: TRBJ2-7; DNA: TGTGCCAGTAGTACAAGGACTAGCGGGAGGGAGCAGTACTTC; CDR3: CASSTRTSGREQYF
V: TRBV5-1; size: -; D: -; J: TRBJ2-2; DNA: TGCGCCAGCAGCTTGCGTCAGGGGTACACCGGGGAGCTGTTTTTT; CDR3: CASSLRQGYTGELFF
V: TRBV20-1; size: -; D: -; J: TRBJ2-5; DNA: TGCAGTGCCGAGTACCAAGAGACCCAGTACTTC; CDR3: CSAEYQETQYF
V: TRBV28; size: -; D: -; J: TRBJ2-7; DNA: TGTGCCAGCCGCCCTTGGGGGCAGGGGTCCGGCGAGCAGTACTTC; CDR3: CASRPWGQGSGEQYF
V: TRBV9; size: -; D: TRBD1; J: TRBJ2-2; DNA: TGTGCCAGCAGCGTAGCGTGGACAGGGGGCGAGAACACCGGGGAGCTGTTTTTT; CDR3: CASSVAWTGGENTGELFF
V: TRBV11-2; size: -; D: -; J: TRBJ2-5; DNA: TGTGCCAGCAGCCCTCGCATTAAAACGGGACATCCTTCGGAGACCCAGTACTTC; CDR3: CASSPRIKTGHPSETQYF
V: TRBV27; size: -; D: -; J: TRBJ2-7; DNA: TGTGCCAGCAGCCCTGCTAGGGGACCGTCCTACGAGCAGTACTTC; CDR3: CASSPARGPSYEQYF
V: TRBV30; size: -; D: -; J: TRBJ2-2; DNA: TGTGCCTGGAGTGAACAGGTGGTCGGGGAGCTGTTTTTT; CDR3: CAWSEQVVGELFF
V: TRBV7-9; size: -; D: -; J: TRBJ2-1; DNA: TGTGCCAGCAGCGCTCGGCGGGACAGAACCTCCAATGAGCAGTTCTTC; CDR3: CASSARRDRTSNEQFF
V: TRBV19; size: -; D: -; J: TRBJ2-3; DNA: TGTGCCAGTAGCATCCCCCGAGGCGATACGCAGTATTTT; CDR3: CASSIPRGDTQYF
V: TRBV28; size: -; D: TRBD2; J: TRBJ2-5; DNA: TGTGCCAGCAGTTTATGGGGGACTAGCAGCCAAGAGACCCAGTACTTC; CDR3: CASSLWGTSSQETQYF
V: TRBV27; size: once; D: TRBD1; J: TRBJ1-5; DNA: TGTGCCAGCAAACTGACAGGGGGAGGCAATCAGCCCCAGCATTTT; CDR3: CASKLTGGGNQPQHF
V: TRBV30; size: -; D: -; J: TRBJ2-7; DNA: TGTGCCTGGAGTGTACTGGATGGGAGCTACGAGCAGTACTTC; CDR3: CAWSVLDGSYEQYF
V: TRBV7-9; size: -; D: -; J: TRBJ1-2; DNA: TGTGCCAGCAGTCAGGATCCCTCTAACTATGGCTACACCTTC; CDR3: CASSQDPSNYGYTF
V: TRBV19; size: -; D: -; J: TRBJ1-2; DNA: TGTGCCAGTAGTAACCCCGGGGTTGGGGGCTACACCTTC; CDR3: CASSNPGVGGYTF
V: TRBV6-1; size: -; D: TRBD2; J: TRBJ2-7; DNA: TGTGCCAGCAGTACGGGAGGGTCCTACGAGCAGTACTTC; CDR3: CASSTGGSYEQYF
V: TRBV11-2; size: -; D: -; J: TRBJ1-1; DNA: TGTGCCAGCAGCTACCGAACTTGGGGGAGCACTGAAGCTTTCTTT; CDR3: CASSYRTWGSTEAFF
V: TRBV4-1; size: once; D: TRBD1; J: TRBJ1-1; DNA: TGCGCCAGCAGCTTTAACCGGGACAGGGGGCAATGGGCTTTCTTT; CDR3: CASSFNRDRGQWAFF
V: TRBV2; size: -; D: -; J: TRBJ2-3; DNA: TGTGCCAGCAGTGAGACTAGTTCAGCGCAGTATTTT; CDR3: CASSETSSAQYF
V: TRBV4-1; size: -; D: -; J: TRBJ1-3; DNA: TGCGCCAGCAGCCAACAGGGTACTGGAAACACCATATATTTT; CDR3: CASSQQGTGNTIYF
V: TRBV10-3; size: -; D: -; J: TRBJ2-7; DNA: TGTGCCATCAGTGACGGAGGGAAAGGAAACTACGAGCAGTACTTC; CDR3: CAISDGGKGNYEQYF
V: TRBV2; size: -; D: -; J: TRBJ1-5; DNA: TGTGCCAGCAGTGCGGCCGGCCTCAATCAGCCCCAGCATTTT; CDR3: CASSAAGLNQPQHF
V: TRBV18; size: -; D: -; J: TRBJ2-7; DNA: TGTGCCAGCTCACCACAGGGGTACTCCTCCTACGAGCAGTACTTC; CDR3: CASSPQGYSSYEQYF
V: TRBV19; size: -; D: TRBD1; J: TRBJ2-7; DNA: TGTGCCAGAACAGACAGGGTCCACGAGCAGTACTTC; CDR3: CARTDRVHEQYF
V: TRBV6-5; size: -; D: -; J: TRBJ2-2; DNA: TGTGCCAGCAGTTACTCGATGGGTGGCGGGGAGCTGTTTTTT; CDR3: CASSYSMGGGELFF
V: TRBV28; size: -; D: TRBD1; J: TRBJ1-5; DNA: TGTGCCAGCAGTTTATCCGGACAGGGAGTTTGGGGGTCCGACAATCAGCCCCAGCATTTT; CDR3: CASSLSGQGVWGSDNQPQHF
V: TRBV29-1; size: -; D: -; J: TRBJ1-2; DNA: TGCAGCGTGGCGTCAGGGGAAGCAGGCTACACCTTC; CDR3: CSVASGEAGYTF
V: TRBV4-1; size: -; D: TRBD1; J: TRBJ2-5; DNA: TGCGCCAGCAGCCAAAAAAGAGACAGGGAAGAGACCCAGTACTTC; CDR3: CASSQKRDREETQYF
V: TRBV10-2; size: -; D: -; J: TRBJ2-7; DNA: TGCGCCAGCCGCGGGACAGACCCCTACGAGCAGTACTTC; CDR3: CASRGTDPYEQYF
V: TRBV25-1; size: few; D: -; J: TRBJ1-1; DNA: TGTGCCAGCACCCTAAGCCCCGGAGGTGAAGCTTTCTTT; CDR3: CASTLSPGGEAFF
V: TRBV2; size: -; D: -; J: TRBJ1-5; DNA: TGTGCCAGCAGTGTGGCGGGGAACCAGCCCCAGCATTTT; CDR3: CASSVAGNQPQHF
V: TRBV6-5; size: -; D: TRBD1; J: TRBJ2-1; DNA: TGTGCCAGCAGTTACTCAGGGGGCCACTACAATGAGCAGTTCTTC; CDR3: CASSYSGGHYNEQFF
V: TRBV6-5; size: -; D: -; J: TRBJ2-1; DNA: TGTGCCAGCAGTGCCCTAAACAATGAGCAGTTCTTC; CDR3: CASSALNNEQFF
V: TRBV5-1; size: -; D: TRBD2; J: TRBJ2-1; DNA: TGCGCCAGCAACGGCGGCGGGAGCTCCTACAATGAGCAGTTCTTC; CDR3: CASNGGGSSYNEQFF
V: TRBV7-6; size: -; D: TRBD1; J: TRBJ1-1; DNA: TGTGCCAGCAGCTCGATAGGGACAGGGAACACTGAAGCTTTCTTT; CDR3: CASSSIGTGNTEAFF
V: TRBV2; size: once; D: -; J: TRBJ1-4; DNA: TGTGCCAGCAGACAGGAAACAACTAATGAAAAACTGTTTTTT; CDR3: CASRQETTNEKLFF
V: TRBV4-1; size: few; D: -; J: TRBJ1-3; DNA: TGCGCCAGCAGCCAACCCAGGAACAAGGGAAACACCATATATTTT; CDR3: CASSQPRNKGNTIYF
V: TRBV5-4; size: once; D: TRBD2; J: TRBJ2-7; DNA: TGTGCCAGCAGCCCGTCGGGACTAGCTAGCTACGAGCAGTACTTC; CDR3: CASSPSGLASYEQYF
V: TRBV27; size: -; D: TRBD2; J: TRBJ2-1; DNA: TGTGCCAGCGGCGGGGGAAGCTCCTACAATGAGCAGTTCTTC; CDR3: CASGGGSSYNEQFF
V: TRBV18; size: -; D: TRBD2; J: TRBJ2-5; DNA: TGTGCCAGCTCACCACCGAATAGGCTAGCGGGAGAAGAGACCCAGTACTTC; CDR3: CASSPPNRLAGEETQYF
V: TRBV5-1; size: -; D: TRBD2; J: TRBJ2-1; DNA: TGCGCCAGCAGCTCATTCAGCGGGAACAATGAGCAGTTCTTC; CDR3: CASSSFSGNNEQFF
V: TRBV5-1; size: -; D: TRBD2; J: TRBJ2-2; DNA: TGCGCCAGCAGCCCCCTTCCCGCTAGCGGCGGGGAGCTGTTTTTT; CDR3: CASSPLPASGGELFF
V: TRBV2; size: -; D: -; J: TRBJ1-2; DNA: TGTGCCAGCAGTGTTCAGACTAACTATGGCTACACCTTC; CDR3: CASSVQTNYGYTF
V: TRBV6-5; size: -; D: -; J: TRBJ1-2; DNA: TGTGCCAGCAGTCAGGACGGTTATGGCTACACCTTC; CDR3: CASSQDGYGYTF